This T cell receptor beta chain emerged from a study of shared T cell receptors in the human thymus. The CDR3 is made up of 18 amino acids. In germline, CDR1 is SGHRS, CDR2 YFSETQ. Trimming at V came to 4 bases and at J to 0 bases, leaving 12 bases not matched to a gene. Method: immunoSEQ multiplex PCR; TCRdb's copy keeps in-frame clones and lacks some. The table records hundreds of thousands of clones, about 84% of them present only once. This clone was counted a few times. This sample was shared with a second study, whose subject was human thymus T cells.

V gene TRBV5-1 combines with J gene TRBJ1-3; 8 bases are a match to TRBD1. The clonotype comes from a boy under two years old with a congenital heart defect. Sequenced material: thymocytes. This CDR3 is CASSPVPGQVYSGNTIYF. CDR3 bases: TGCGCCAGCAGCCCTGTCCCGGGACAGGTCTACTCTGGAAACACCATATATTTT.